The 6 T cell receptor beta chains below all came from one sample that was sequenced in a study of blood T cell repertoires in COVID-19. Profiling relied on immunoSEQ multiplex PCR, and the TCRdb table lists in-frame clones only, not all of them. The data hold around 260,000 clones, with roughly 89% observed a single time. Input material: peripheral blood. The receptors come from a woman aged 40-49 years who had recovered from COVID-19.

CDR3 amino acids: CASSQAVRGDTQYF. CDR3 nucleotide sequence: TGTGCCAGCAGCCAAGCAGTTAGGGGGGATACGCAGTATTTT. The J gene is TRBJ2-3, the V gene TRBV3-1 (or the pseudogene TRBV3-2); D possibly corresponds to TRBD1 (6 bases). Germline CDR1 is LGHDT and CDR2 is YNNKEL (reference sequence). V was clipped by 1 base and J by 6 bases, with 11 bases between them. The CDR3 totals 14 residues.

The rearrangement joins TRBV11-2 to TRBJ2-7, with D unclear. Trimming pared 4 bases from V and 2 bases from J, leaving 12 bases between. Germline CDR1 is SGHAT and CDR2 is FQNNGV. The CDR3 has 14 amino acids. As DNA, the CDR3 is TGTGCCAGCAGCTCAACAAGTCCCGCCTACGAGCAGTACTTC. It translates to CASSSTSPAYEQYF.

This chain links TRBV4-1 with TRBJ2-7; D perhaps matches TRBD1 (6 bases). The CDR3 covers 16 residues. Germline V CDR1 and CDR2: MGHRA, YSYEKL. V was cut by 0 bases and J by 2 bases, with 14 bases left in between. The CDR3 spells CASSQDHEQGAYEQYF. For the CDR3, the DNA is TGCGCCAGCAGCCAAGATCATGAACAGGGCGCCTACGAGCAGTACTTC.

The chain joins TRBV18 to TRBJ2-4; TRBD1 aligns across 9 bases. This CDR3 comprises 16 residues. Germline V gene lookup returns CDR1 KGHSH and CDR2 LQKENI. V dropped 2 bases and J dropped 8; count of bases not matched to a gene: 10. DNA for the CDR3: TGTGCCAGCTCACCATCTCTGGGACAGGGTTTAGACATTCAGTACTTC. This codes for CASSPSLGQGLDIQYF.

The chain employs TRBV11-2 and TRBJ2-3, with 7 bases fitting TRBD2. J gave up 1 base and V 7 bases, and 17 bases lay outside the gene matches. Germline-derived CDR1 and CDR2 are SGHAT and FQNNGV. This CDR3 region has 18 residues. CDR3 in amino acids: CASTQGSGGGPGTDTQYF. CDR3 nucleotide sequence: TGTGCCAGCACCCAAGGATCGGGGGGAGGGCCTGGCACAGATACGCAGTATTTT.

This chain joins TRBV9 and TRBJ2-7, with 13 positions matching TRBD2. The CDR3 has 16 amino acids. Germline values: CDR1 SGDLS, CDR2 YYNGEE. V lost 2 bases and J lost 6; bases outside the gene matches: 8. The CDR3 spells CASSVTGTSGMVEQYF. The CDR3 DNA sequence: TGTGCCAGCAGCGTGACCGGGACTAGCGGGATGGTCGAGCAGTACTTC.